This T cell receptor beta chain was recovered during a study of OX40 agonist ivuxolimab in advanced cancers. On the study more broadly: Patients achieving partial responses numbered three: one hepatocellular carcinoma case and two cutaneous melanoma cases.

The germline V gene has CDR1 MGHDK and CDR2 SYGVNS. Deletions cut 4 bases from V and 4 bases from J, with 19 bases between. This CDR3 has 16 residues. About this clone: What it binds is unknown.

Whole-study findings and limits: Compared with CD4+, CD8+ T cells on average had more expanded clones. Both CD4+ and CD8+ T cell populations in blood had undergone clonal expansion by week 6 at 0.1 to 3.0 mg/kg.

Clones were read by immunoSEQ multiplex PCR, and TCRdb kept only the in-frame ones, dropping some. The table lists some 45,000 clones, more than 75% of them singletons. The chain is built from TRBV25-1 and TRBJ1-1, with D possibly TRBD1 on 6 matching bases. Sequenced here: CD4+ or CD8+ T cells sorted from blood, sampled in a trial of the OX40 agonist ivuxolimab. This clonotype was sampled from an adult with an advanced solid tumor such as melanoma, head and neck, liver or kidney cancer. The CDR3 protein is CASSAGEIAGSTEAFF. As DNA, the CDR3 is TGTGCCAGCAGTGCAGGGGAAATTGCGGGGAGCACTGAAGCTTTCTTT.